The next 14 T cell receptor beta chains were all read from a single sample in a study of T cell responses to AZD1222 COVID-19 vaccine. Data came from immunoSEQ multiplex PCR; TCRdb stores just in-frame clones and leaves some out. The sample contains roughly 180,000 clones, about 89% of which appear only once. The source material was peripheral blood, sampled 28 days after the second AZD1222 dose. These receptors were obtained from an adult who received the AZD1222 COVID-19 vaccine.

The chain combines TRBV2 with TRBJ1-2; 8 bases align to TRBD1. The J segment lost 7 bases and the V segment lost 10 bases, leaving 8 bases of the junction unmatched. Per the germline V gene, CDR1 is SNHLY and CDR2 is FYNNEI. CDR3 length equals 12 residues. This chain's CDR3 is CATRTGGGGYTF. The DNA of the CDR3 is TGTGCCACCCGAACAGGGGGGGGTGGCTACACCTTC.

V is TRBV19 and J is TRBJ1-2; TRBD1 agrees at 7 bases. The germline V gene has CDR1 LNHDA and CDR2 SQIVND (reference sequence). With 3 bases clipped from V and 6 bases from J, the junction kept 4 bases outside the gene matches. CDR3 length equals 13 residues. The CDR3 protein is CASSIVQGDGYTF. The CDR3 DNA follows: TGTGCCAGTAGTATCGTTCAGGGGGATGGCTACACCTTC.

The V gene is TRBV28, the J gene TRBJ2-2, with a tentative D call TRBD2 (6 bases). This CDR3 has 17 amino acids. The germline gives CDR1 MDHEN, CDR2 SYDVKM. V lost 4 bases, J lost 2 bases, and 17 bases lay in between. The CDR3 is CASSSPARTTNTGELFF. CDR3 bases: TGTGCCAGCAGTTCCCCCGCTAGGACTACTAACACCGGGGAGCTGTTTTTT.

J is TRBJ1-1 and V is TRBV5-1; 8 positions agree with TRBD1. Germline trimming cut 3 bases from V and 4 bases from J; bases unmatched to any gene: 5. The V gene's germline CDR1 is SGHRS and CDR2 YFSETQ. The length of the CDR3 is 14 residues. CDR3 bases: TGCGCCAGCAGCTACGGACAGGGAGGCACTGAAGCTTTCTTT. Amino acid sequence: CASSYGQGGTEAFF.

The J gene is TRBJ1-6, the V gene TRBV5-8; D is undetermined. There are 16 residues in the CDR3. Per germline, CDR1 SGHTS and CDR2 YDEGEE. V lost 0 bases, J lost 0 bases, and 7 bases lay in between. The CDR3 sequence: CASSLGGYSYNSPLHF. CDR3 nucleotide sequence: TGTGCCAGCAGCTTGGGGGGATACTCCTATAATTCACCCCTCCACTTT.

J is TRBJ2-1 and V is TRBV9; D is ambiguous. Germline assignment: CDR1 SGDLS and CDR2 YYNGEE. Trimming took off 4 bases at V and 3 bases at J, with 14 bases between the two ends. The CDR3 sequence is 15 residues long. The CDR3 DNA sequence: TGTGCCAGCAGCCCGGGCCCTACAAACTACAATGAGCAGTTCTTC. Its translation is CASSPGPTNYNEQFF. Complete variable domain (other parts from reference TRBV9 and TRBJ2-1): DSGVTQTPKHLITATGQRVTLRCSPRSGDLSVYWYQQSLDQGLQFLIQYYNGEERAKGNILERFSAQQFPDLHSELNLSSLELGDSALYFCASSPGPTNYNEQFFGPGTRLTVL.

The chain is built from TRBV5-1 and TRBJ1-1, with TRBD1 matching 10 bases. Germline CDR1 reads SGHRS; CDR2 reads YFSETQ. The ends lost 5 bases at V and 6 bases at J; junction bases unmatched: 7. CDR3 length: 14 amino acids. The CDR3, as DNA: TGCGCCAGCAGTGTGACAGGGGGCCATGCTGAAGCTTTCTTT. It yields the protein CASSVTGGHAEAFF.

This clone was recorded once. The chain uses TRBV5-6 and TRBJ1-4, with D tentatively TRBD1 (6 bases). The germline V gene encodes CDR1 SGHDT and CDR2 YYEEEE. V lost 4 bases and J lost 3, with 19 bases in between. This CDR3 comprises 17 residues. CDR3 nucleotide sequence: TGTGCCAGCAGCGCCCGGGGAGGGGGTCGTGCTAATGAAAAACTGTTTTTT. Its translation: CASSARGGGRANEKLFF.

The V gene is TRBV27, the J gene TRBJ1-5, with D tentatively TRBD1 (6 bases). Germline V gene sequence: CDR1 MNHEY, CDR2 SMNVEV (reference sequence). The CDR3 runs to 16 residues. The V end was cut by 0 bases, the J end by 3 bases, with 12 bases between. The CDR3 DNA is TGTGCCAGCAGTTTATCGGCAGGGGCAACCAATCAGCCCCAGCATTTT. This codes for CASSLSAGATNQPQHF.

The rearrangement links TRBV7-8 to TRBJ1-1, with TRBD1 matching over 7 bases. Losses at the gene ends were 4 bases for V and 2 bases for J; bases not matched to a gene: 10. The CDR3 totals 16 residues. Germline V gene lookup returns CDR1 SGHVS and CDR2 FQNEAQ. The DNA for the CDR3 is TGTGCCAGCAGCTCTTCAGGGGGGAAAATAAACACTGAAGCTTTCTTT. Encoded protein: CASSSSGGKINTEAFF.

J is TRBJ1-2 and V is TRBV6-5, with a tentative D call TRBD1 (5 bases). Per the germline V gene, CDR1 is MNHEY and CDR2 is SVGAGI. The CDR3 has 12 amino acids. Trimming pared 6 bases from V and 1 base from J, leaving 6 bases between. The CDR3 DNA reads TGTGCCAGCAGGGGACGTAACTATGGCTACACCTTC. It specifies CASRGRNYGYTF.

The chain links TRBV11-2 to TRBJ1-3; D is uncertain. V lost 2 bases to trimming and J lost 1 base, with 9 bases between them. The CDR3 has 15 amino acids. The germline V gene has CDR1 SGHAT and CDR2 FQNNGV. Here the CDR3 reads CASSLSTASGNTIYF. In nucleotides, the CDR3 is TGTGCCAGCAGCTTATCTACAGCGTCTGGAAACACCATATATTTT.

The J gene is TRBJ1-6, the V gene TRBV7-2; D gene ambiguous. The CDR3 runs to 16 residues. V was clipped by 0 bases and J by 6 bases, with 12 bases between them. CDR1 and CDR2 from the germline V gene are SGHTA and FQGNSA. CDR3 sequence reads: CASSLAGGRVNSPLHF. The CDR3, as DNA: TGTGCCAGCAGCTTAGCAGGAGGGCGGGTTAATTCACCCCTCCACTTT. The full variable domain, in which reference TRBV7-2 and TRBJ1-6 provide the parts outside the CDR3, is GAGVSQSPSNKVTEKGKDVELRCDPISGHTALYWYRQSLGQGLEFLIYFQGNSAPDKSGLPSDRFSAERTGGSVSTLTIQRTQQEDSAVYLCASSLAGGRVNSPLHFGNGTRLTVT.

J is TRBJ2-3 and V is TRBV2; TRBD2 aligns across 8 bases. With V trimmed by 2 bases and J by 2 bases, 9 bases remained unmatched. CDR1 and CDR2 from the germline V gene are SNHLY and FYNNEI. The CDR3 contains 17 residues. The CDR3 region is CASSEIRVAGYTDTQYF. The DNA for the CDR3 is TGTGCCAGCAGTGAAATCAGGGTAGCGGGGTACACAGATACGCAGTATTTT.